This TCR beta chain was retrieved from a study of blood T cell repertoires in COVID-19. Overall study context: Samples representing acute and convalescent COVID-19 were sourced from the United States, Italy and Spain. T cells, B-cell-depleted T cells, or PBMCs provided the cDNA or gDNA that served as material.

Authors' methods: Reference gene primers were amplified, and this amplification served to estimate nucleated cell counts. Using immunoSEQ multiplex PCR, the repertoire was profiled, and TCRdb retains in-frame clones only, with some absent. V and J calls and clone size are copied from that table; D and trimming were computed from the DNA. Seen here are about 20,000 clones, 65% to 90% observed once, and the top ten hold roughly 3.8%. The clonotype comes from a man in his fifties with active COVID-19. Material: peripheral blood.

CDR3 nucleotides: TGTGCCAGCAGTCGTTTCGTGGGTGAGGGCGCGTCTAATGAAAAACTGTTTTTT. Residues: CASSRFVGEGASNEKLFF. The chain joins TRBV6-4 to TRBJ1-4; D ambiguous. Trimming stripped 5 bases from V and 3 bases from J, with 22 bases between. CDR3 length: 18 amino acids. Germline CDR1 is MRHNA and CDR2 is SNTAGT.